This T cell receptor beta chain is drawn from a study of T-cell reconstitution after alpha-beta-depleted transplantation in children. Unique molecular identifiers featured in how the TCRbeta library was prepared. MiXCR, applied by TCRdb to the PCR reads, yields one record per CDR3 protein. The sample carries roughly 420,000 distinct CDR3 sequences, 15% to 20% recorded once. CDR3 length equals 15 residues. The V end lost 1 base, the J end lost 1 base, and 10 bases lay between the germline ends. Per germline, CDR1 SGHTA and CDR2 FQGNSA. The sequenced sample was PBMCs, mostly from graft donor cells, obtained 360 days after TCRalphabeta/CD19-depleted stem cell transplant. The V and J genes are TRBV7-2 and TRBJ2-5, with D perhaps given as TRBD1 or TRBD2 (6 bases each). The receptor comes from a boy younger than two who had a stem cell transplant for Wiskott-Aldrich syndrome, so the T cells may come from the graft donor. Written as DNA, the CDR3 is TGTGCCAGCAGCTTAGTTAGGGGGGCCCAAGAGACCCAGTACTTC. This sequence encodes CASSLVRGAQETQYF.